This T cell receptor beta chain came from a study of a mutant IDH1 vaccine in newly diagnosed glioma. Study summary: Of the patients given treatment, approximately 60% were male and around 38% were female, and a mean age of about 40 years was recorded. Beforehand, treatment had been radiotherapy, temozolomide, or both; the majority received both. Study findings and constraints: Around 93% of patients showed vaccine-induced immune responses across multiple MHC alleles.

Comment on this clone: Its matching antigen is unknown.

Germline V CDR1 and CDR2: SEHNR, FQNEAQ (reference sequence). Trimming took 3 bases from V and 3 from J; bases not matched to a gene: 12. CDR3 length equals 18 residues. Clones were read by immunoSEQ multiplex PCR, and TCRdb kept only the in-frame ones, dropping some. The table records 50,000 to 65,000 clones, roughly 80% of them present only once. Time point reported: baseline, week 1 (first vaccination visit). Treatment specified: pre-vaccination baseline after standard-of-care therapy. The source material was PBMCs, sampled from a glioma patient treated with radiotherapy, temozolomide or both. The chain recombines TRBV7-9 with TRBJ1-1; 11 nucleotides line up with TRBD1. The TCR comes from a man younger than 30 with glioma. The DNA for the CDR3 is TGTGCCAGCAGCTTTCTCCCGGGACAGGGGGGCCGTGACACTGAAGCTTTCTTT. It codes for CASSFLPGQGGRDTEAFF.